The 26 T cell receptor beta chains given below trace back to one sample, sequenced in a study of blood T cell repertoires in COVID-19. The table came from immunoSEQ multiplex PCR; TCRdb's copy has only in-frame clones and leaves some out. The sample records 250,000 to 350,000 clones, 90% being singletons. Source material: PBMCs or T cells enriched from blood (not recorded which). These receptors were taken from a woman between 18 and 29 years old with acute COVID-19.

In DNA, the CDR3 is TGTGCCAGCAGTTTAACGGACAGGGATATCGGTGGCTACACCTTC. The encoded protein is CASSLTDRDIGGYTF. J is TRBJ1-2 and V is TRBV28; TRBD1 matches 8 bases. This CDR3 region has 15 residues. The germline gives CDR1 MDHEN, CDR2 SYDVKM. V lost 2 bases, J lost 7 bases, and 9 bases stayed unmatched.

The chain recombines TRBV5-6 with TRBJ2-7, with D maybe TRBD1 (5 bases). Germline V gene lookup returns CDR1 SGHDT and CDR2 YYEEEE. The CDR3 length is 12 residues. V gave up 4 bases and J gave up 7 bases, with 12 bases separating them. CDR3: CASSLTPGEQYF. DNA for the CDR3: TGTGCCAGCAGCCTTACCCCAGGGGAGCAGTACTTC.

V and J are TRBV2 and TRBJ1-5; D may be TRBD1 (6 bases). V lost 0 bases and J 7 bases, leaving 16 bases between the germline ends. The CDR3 has 16 residues. Germline V CDR1 and CDR2: SNHLY, FYNNEI. For the CDR3, the DNA is TGTGCCAGCAGTGAAGCGCTTAGGGGGACGGGGCAGCCCCAGCATTTT. Translated: CASSEALRGTGQPQHF.

The V call is TRBV5-1, the J call TRBJ1-4; D call uncertain. The CDR3 is made up of 14 amino acids. The V and J ends lost 4 bases and 0 bases respectively, with 7 bases between them. From germline, CDR1 is SGHRS and CDR2 YFSETQ. The CDR3, as DNA: TGCGCCAGCAGCCGGGATTCAACTAATGAAAAACTGTTTTTT. Its protein is CASSRDSTNEKLFF.

The rearrangement uses TRBV29-1 and TRBJ2-7; D unclear. The V and J ends lost 4 bases and 1 base respectively, with 8 bases between them. This CDR3 contains 12 residues. Germline V CDR1 and CDR2: SQVTM, ANQGSEA. CDR3 sequence reads: CSVASISYEQYF. CDR3 bases: TGCAGCGTTGCATCTATTTCCTACGAGCAGTACTTC.

The V gene is TRBV18, the J gene TRBJ2-7; unclear D gene. Trimming left V 0 bases short and J 2 bases short, with 8 bases between. Per germline, CDR1 KGHSH and CDR2 LQKENI. This CDR3 is built from 14 residues. The CDR3 reads CASSPPPQPYEQYF. Here the CDR3 DNA reads TGTGCCAGCTCACCACCCCCACAGCCCTACGAGCAGTACTTC.

There are a few counts of this clone. This chain joins TRBV7-8 and TRBJ1-5, with 7 bases aligning to TRBD1. The junction had 6 bases not matched to a gene; V was cut back by 5 bases and J by 2 bases. This CDR3 spans 15 amino acids. Germline CDR1 reads SGHVS; CDR2 reads FQNEAQ. The CDR3 loop is CASSPDRLGNQPQHF. CDR3 coding DNA: TGTGCCAGCAGCCCGGACAGGCTAGGCAATCAGCCCCAGCATTTT.

The chain couples TRBV19 to TRBJ1-5; 10 bases map to TRBD1. CDR1 and CDR2 from the germline V gene are LNHDA and SQIVND (reference sequence). V dropped 9 bases and J dropped 2; count of bases not matched to a gene: 10. CDR3 size: 16 residues. The CDR3 region is CASKDRGRVGNQPQHF. The CDR3 DNA follows: TGTGCCAGCAAGGACAGGGGGAGAGTCGGCAATCAGCCCCAGCATTTT.

This chain joins TRBV28 and TRBJ2-7; 8 bases align to TRBD1. V was pared by 2 bases and J by 6 bases, with 3 bases of the junction left unmatched. Germline values: CDR1 MDHEN, CDR2 SYDVKM. The CDR3 runs 13 residues. CDR3 nucleotides: TGTGCCAGCAGTTTAGGACAGGGCCGCGAGCAGTACTTC. It yields the protein CASSLGQGREQYF.

The rearrangement uses TRBV10-3 and TRBJ1-1; TRBD1 aligns across 9 bases. The CDR3 runs 15 residues. V was clipped by 6 bases and J by 1 base; unmatched bases: 6. Germline V gene lookup returns CDR1 ENHRY and CDR2 SYGVKD. For the CDR3, the DNA is TGTGCCATCAGGGCCCTACAGGGGGCGAACACTGAAGCTTTCTTT. This gives the protein CAIRALQGANTEAFF.

The rearrangement links TRBV29-1 to TRBJ1-1; D might be TRBD1 (5 bases). CDR1 is SQVTM, CDR2 ANQGSEA, per germline. With 7 bases removed from V and 1 base from J, the gap between germline ends came to 13 bases. The CDR3 contains 13 residues. In DNA, the CDR3 is TGCAGCGCTGCGGGGGGTGGGAACACTGAAGCTTTCTTT. It encodes CSAAGGGNTEAFF.

The gene calls are TRBV12-5 and TRBJ2-5; 7 nucleotides agree with TRBD1. Per germline, CDR1 LGHNT and CDR2 FRNRAP. V trimming: 6 bases; J trimming: 4 bases; junction bases outside the gene matches: 11. This CDR3 is built from 15 residues. CDR3 loop: CASGDPSTGRETQYF. The DNA for the CDR3 is TGTGCTAGTGGCGATCCCTCGACAGGGCGAGAGACCCAGTACTTC.

V is TRBV28 and J is TRBJ1-1; D remains unclear. Trimming left V 5 bases short and J 1 base short, with 14 bases between. CDR3 length: 15 residues. Per the germline V gene, CDR1 is MDHEN and CDR2 is SYDVKM. In nucleotides, the CDR3 is TGTGCCAGCAGTCCGCTATATAGCAGGAACACTGAAGCTTTCTTT. This codes for CASSPLYSRNTEAFF. The entire variable domain, with the rest obtained from reference TRBV28 and TRBJ1-1, is as follows: DVKVTQSSRYLVKRTGEKVFLECVQDMDHENMFWYRQDPGLGLRLIYFSYDVKMKEKGDIPEGYSVSREKKERFSLILESASTNQTSMYLCASSPLYSRNTEAFFGQGTRLTVV.

The chain combines TRBV21-1 with TRBJ1-5. TRBV21-1 is a documented pseudogene. The CDR3 runs 17 residues. CDR3 bases: TGTGCCAGCAGCACCGGAAGCGGGGGATTTGGTAATCAGCCCCAGCATTTT. Translation gives CASSTGSGGFGNQPQHF.

The V gene is TRBV7-9, the J gene TRBJ1-1; 9 bases fit TRBD1. The J segment lost 5 bases and the V segment lost 5 bases, leaving 6 bases of the junction unmatched. CDR3 size: 14 residues. Germline assignment: CDR1 SEHNR and CDR2 FQNEAQ (reference sequence). The CDR3 is CASSVRQGETEAFF. The CDR3 DNA follows: TGTGCCAGCAGCGTTAGACAGGGGGAGACTGAAGCTTTCTTT.

Concerning this clone: Different DNA sequences within this sample yield the same CDR3. CDR3 sequence (DNA): TGTGCCAGCAGTTTAACCAGTTATGGCTACACCTTC. This gives the protein CASSLTSYGYTF. V and J are TRBV28 and TRBJ1-2; D gene ambiguous. The length of the CDR3 is 12 residues. Trimming took 2 bases from V and 5 from J, leaving 6 bases between them. Germline V gives CDR1 MDHEN, CDR2 SYDVKM.

This sequence joins TRBV9 and TRBJ2-1, with D uncertain. This CDR3 comprises 11 residues. V was cut by 0 bases and J by 9 bases, with 4 bases left in between. Germline V gene data show CDR1 as SGDLS and CDR2 as YYNGEE. In DNA form, the CDR3 reads TGTGCCAGCAGCGTAGGGAGTGAGCAGTTCTTC. The encoded protein is CASSVGSEQFF. The full variable domain, its missing parts supplied by reference TRBV9 and TRBJ2-1, is DSGVTQTPKHLITATGQRVTLRCSPRSGDLSVYWYQQSLDQGLQFLIQYYNGEERAKGNILERFSAQQFPDLHSELNLSSLELGDSALYFCASSVGSEQFFGPGTRLTVL.

This sequence joins TRBV21-1 and TRBJ2-3; TRBD1 is the table's D call, not checked against the DNA. TRBV21-1 is deemed a pseudogene. The length of the CDR3 is 17 residues. The DNA of the CDR3 is TGTGCCAGCAGCAAATGGGGGCGGGACAGGGGTATAGATACGCAGTATTTT. It encodes CASSKWGRDRGIDTQYF.

The chain links TRBV28 to TRBJ1-2, with 7 bases matching TRBD1. V trimming: 7 bases; J trimming: 5 bases; junction bases outside the gene matches: 10. Germline values: CDR1 MDHEN, CDR2 SYDVKM. The CDR3 loop spans 14 amino acids. The CDR3, as DNA: TGTGCCAGCACCCAAGGACAGGACCGTTATGGCTACACCTTC. Protein: CASTQGQDRYGYTF.

The V gene is TRBV6-5, the J gene TRBJ1-2, with D uncertain. CDR3 length equals 14 residues. Germline values: CDR1 MNHEY, CDR2 SVGAGI. V was cut by 6 bases and J by 4 bases, with 15 bases left in between. CDR3: CASSPSEQFYGYTF. The DNA for the CDR3 is TGTGCCAGCAGCCCCTCCGAACAATTCTATGGCTACACCTTC.

V and J are TRBV4-2 and TRBJ1-4; 9 nucleotides line up with TRBD1. Trimming cost V 2 bases and J 5 bases; bases outside gene matches: 9. This CDR3 is 17 amino acids long. Germline loops: CDR1 LGHNA, CDR2 YNFKEQ. CDR3 sequence: CASSQFEGTGSNEKLFF. CDR3 bases: TGTGCCAGCAGCCAATTCGAAGGGACAGGGTCGAATGAAAAACTGTTTTTT.

The chain carries TRBV11-2 and TRBJ1-2; D is unclear. CDR1 is SGHAT and CDR2 is FQNNGV in the germline V gene. The CDR3 totals 14 residues. V was cut by 5 bases and J by 7 bases, with 17 bases left in between. The CDR3 DNA follows: TGTGCCAGCAGCCCCCGGGTCGAGGCGGTTGGCTACACCTTC. Its translation is CASSPRVEAVGYTF.

The rearrangement joins TRBV9 to TRBJ2-1; 7 bases agree with TRBD2. CDR1 is SGDLS and CDR2 is YYNGEE in the germline V gene. J gave up 8 bases and V 0 bases, and 8 bases lay outside the gene matches. The CDR3 is 15 amino acids. The CDR3 DNA follows: TGTGCCAGCAGCGTAGCGGGCGGGAGTGGGGATGAGCAGTTCTTC. This gives the protein CASSVAGGSGDEQFF.

The rearrangement links TRBV28 to TRBJ1-2; TRBD1 matches 7 bases. V shed 6 bases, J shed 6 bases, and the junction held 4 bases outside the gene matches. CDR3 length: 12 amino acids. CDR1 and CDR2 from the germline V gene are MDHEN and SYDVKM. The DNA of the CDR3 is TGTGCCAGCAGCACCGGGACAGATGGCTACACCTTC. It is translated as CASSTGTDGYTF.

The gene calls are TRBV18 and TRBJ2-7; 7 nucleotides align to TRBD2. The CDR3 has 15 residues. V lost 0 bases to trimming and J lost 3 bases; unmatched junction nucleotides: 5. CDR1 and CDR2 (germline): KGHSH, LQKENI. The CDR3 spells CASSPPGGTLYEQYF. CDR3 in DNA: TGTGCCAGCTCACCACCGGGGGGGACGCTCTACGAGCAGTACTTC.

The gene calls are TRBV24-1 and TRBJ1-1; D is possibly TRBD1 (5 bases). The CDR3 consists of 13 residues. CDR1 and CDR2 from the germline V gene are KGHDR and SFDVKD. V shed 3 bases and J shed 3 bases, with 7 bases lying between them. This CDR3 reads CATSDGAYTEAFF. The CDR3 coding sequence is TGTGCCACCAGTGATGGGGCCTACACTGAAGCTTTCTTT.